The clone carrying this T cell receptor (beta chain) was counted a single time. As yet, its antigen is unknown. This table comes from immunoSEQ multiplex PCR, and its TCRdb copy is limited to in-frame clones, with some not included. The repertoire includes more than 100,000 clones, about nine tenths of them detected once, and 2.4% sits in the top ten. The data stem from a study of T cell responses to AZD1222 COVID-19 vaccine. Broader study findings: Baseline seropositives among AZD1222 recipients totaled only five to seven. As reported, nearly half of all spike-specific TCRs target variant regions that are unmutated. Donor demographics were predominantly white British with a female majority; clonal diversity may be underestimated. No repertoire was sampled before or during the peak T cell response, only after it.

This CDR3 spans 13 amino acids. Germline assignment: CDR1 SGHNT and CDR2 YENEEA. V gave up 1 base and J gave up 6 bases, with 10 bases separating them. V and J are TRBV11-3 and TRBJ2-7; TRBD2 is a possible D gene (6 bases). The clonotype was recovered from an adult in good health. The sequencing used peripheral blood, collected on day 0 of AZD1222 vaccination. CDR3: CASSLAGDGEQYF. The CDR3 region has the DNA TGTGCCAGCAGCTTAGCGGGAGACGGCGAGCAGTACTTC.